The 12 T cell receptor beta chains presented below share a single source sample, sequenced in a study of beta chain features in type 1 diabetes. Reverse transcribing all isolated RNA meant expressed TCRB transcripts were sequenced. Method: immunoSEQ multiplex PCR; TCRdb's copy keeps in-frame clones and lacks some. The repertoire holds under 400,000 clones, with approximately 12% as singletons. Sample: naive CD4+ T cells from blood. The receptors come from a man aged 18 to 29 in good health.

This clone turned up a few times. The J gene is TRBJ2-1, the V gene TRBV6-5; the match to TRBD1 covers 8 bases. V gave up 4 bases and J gave up 10 bases; unmatched junction bases: 9. The CDR3 is 14 residues long. Germline CDR1 and CDR2: MNHEY and SVGAGI. CDR3 nucleotides: TGTGCCAGCAGTTTGTGGACAGGGTTGGGAGAGCAGTTCTTC. Amino acid sequence: CASSLWTGLGEQFF.

The genes are TRBV6-6 and TRBJ1-5, with D perhaps matching TRBD1 (5 bases). V was trimmed by 5 bases and J by 2 bases, leaving 10 bases between them. The V gene's germline CDR1 is MNHNY and CDR2 SVGAGI (reference sequence). The CDR3 contains 14 residues. DNA for the CDR3: TGTGCCAGCAGTGGCAGGGATGGCAATCAGCCCCAGCATTTT. Amino acid sequence: CASSGRDGNQPQHF.

V and J are TRBV11-1 and TRBJ2-2, with 10 bases fitting TRBD2. The germline V gene has CDR1 SGHAT and CDR2 FQDESV (reference sequence). This CDR3 spans 16 amino acids. J was trimmed by 0 bases and V by 5 bases; bases with no gene match: 3. DNA for the CDR3: TGTGCCAGCAGCCCAGGGACTAGCGCGAACACCGGGGAGCTGTTTTTT. This encodes CASSPGTSANTGELFF.

The rearrangement uses TRBV5-1 and TRBJ2-1; D possibly corresponds to TRBD1 (6 bases). The germline V gene encodes CDR1 SGHRS and CDR2 YFSETQ. CDR3 length: 15 amino acids. V gave up 0 bases and J gave up 4 bases, with 11 bases separating them. The CDR3 DNA sequence: TGCGCCAGCAGCTTGGTGGGGGCGCTTTACAATGAGCAGTTCTTC. Translation: CASSLVGALYNEQFF. The variable domain in full, with the rest retrieved from reference TRBV5-1 and TRBJ2-1, is KAGVTQTPRYLIKTRGQQVTLSCSPISGHRSVSWYQQTPGQGLQFLFEYFSETQRNKGNFPGRFSGRQFSNSRSEMNVSTLELGDSALYLCASSLVGALYNEQFFGPGTRLTVL.

The rearrangement joins TRBV10-3 to TRBJ2-7; 7 bases fit TRBD2. CDR1 is ENHRY and CDR2 is SYGVKD in the germline V gene. The CDR3 length is 12 residues. Unmatched junction bases numbered 1, after V lost 4 bases and J lost 4 bases. The DNA of the CDR3 is TGTGCCATCAGTGGCGGGAGTTACGAGCAGTACTTC. This gives the protein CAISGGSYEQYF.

V gene TRBV28 combines with J gene TRBJ2-7, with a possible D match to TRBD2 (5 bases). Deletions cut 6 bases from V and 2 bases from J, with 17 bases between. The germline gives CDR1 MDHEN, CDR2 SYDVKM. The CDR3 is made up of 15 amino acids. The CDR3 bases are TGTGCCAGCAGCCCTCCCGGGCGGGTACCCTACGAGCAGTACTTC. The encoded protein is CASSPPGRVPYEQYF.

This clone was seen a few times. This chain links TRBV9 with TRBJ2-3, with unresolved D. CDR3 length: 14 amino acids. Germline CDR1 reads SGDLS; CDR2 reads YYNGEE. Trimming took off 3 bases at V and 4 bases at J, with 12 bases between the two ends. The CDR3 sequence: CASSAVSMADTQYF. The CDR3 DNA reads as TGTGCCAGCAGCGCAGTTAGCATGGCAGATACGCAGTATTTT.

This clone was detected a few times. The rearrangement links TRBV7-2 to TRBJ1-5, with D possibly being TRBD1 (5 bases). Germline V CDR1 and CDR2: SGHTA, FQGNSA. V was pared by 1 base and J by 7 bases, with 11 bases between. CDR3 size: 14 residues. Here the CDR3 reads CASSLVGGRQPQHF. The CDR3 DNA follows: TGTGCCAGCAGCTTAGTGGGGGGAAGGCAGCCCCAGCATTTT.

This clone was counted between two and nine times. The genes are TRBV5-1 and TRBJ1-1, with D possibly being TRBD1 (5 bases). The CDR3 runs 13 residues. Trimming took 3 bases from V and 1 from J, leaving 7 bases between them. The V gene's germline CDR1 is SGHRS and CDR2 YFSETQ. Here the CDR3 reads CASSSTENTEAFF. For the CDR3, the DNA is TGCGCCAGCAGCTCGACAGAGAACACTGAAGCTTTCTTT.

This clone was seen a handful of times. Within the sample, other DNA sequences also encode this same CDR3. This chain links TRBV28 with TRBJ2-5; no reliable D call. The germline V gene has CDR1 MDHEN and CDR2 SYDVKM. V lost 3 bases, J lost 4 bases, and 3 bases lay in between. The CDR3 totals 11 residues. CDR3 DNA: TGTGCCAGCAGTTTGAGAGAGACCCAGTACTTC. It encodes CASSLRETQYF.

CDR3 sequence (DNA): TGTGCCAGCAGTTTATTGGCAGGGTATGGCTACACCTTC. This translates into CASSLLAGYGYTF. The chain recombines TRBV28 with TRBJ1-2; tentatively, D is TRBD1 (5 bases). V was clipped by 1 base and J by 5 bases, with 8 bases between them. The CDR3 runs 13 residues. Germline loops: CDR1 MDHEN, CDR2 SYDVKM.

The table lists this clone with a few counts. This chain connects TRBV15 to TRBJ2-1; 9 nucleotides match TRBD2. The CDR3 extends over 16 amino acids. Germline V lookup: CDR1 LNHNV, CDR2 YYDKDF (reference sequence). Losses at the gene ends were 0 bases for V and 0 bases for J; bases not matched to a gene: 0. The CDR3 nucleotides are TGTGCCACCAGCAGAGAGCGGGGGGGCTCCTACAATGAGCAGTTCTTC. As protein: CATSRERGGSYNEQFF.